Listed below are T cell receptor beta chains from one sample, sequenced in a study of cytomegalovirus exposure and HLA in healthy donors. Generated by immunoSEQ multiplex PCR, the TCRdb table keeps only in-frame clones and is missing some. The sample has 85,000 to 130,000 clones; 88% are singletons. Input material: PBMCs. These receptors all stem from a woman between 18 and 30 years old in good health and CMV-seropositive. Each CDR3 is given with its conserved first and last residue. A D gene is named only where the DNA matches it firmly. The listing skips clone size in some rows; elsewhere it reads once, few, many or a size class.

TRBV9	TRBJ2-1	NA	TRBD2	CASSGLAGYPSDEQFF	TGTGCCAGCAGCGGGTTAGCGGGCTACCCCTCCGATGAGCAGTTCTTC
TRBV6-5	TRBJ1-5	NA	NA	CASSFRQPQHF	TGTGCCAGCAGTTTCAGGCAGCCCCAGCATTTT
TRBV6-4	TRBJ2-1	NA	TRBD1	CASSDSVGQGTNEQFF	TGTGCCAGCAGTGACTCGGTGGGACAGGGAACCAATGAGCAGTTCTTC
TRBV12-5	TRBJ2-3	NA	TRBD2	CASTSGGALDTQYF	TGTGCTAGCACTAGCGGGGGGGCGTTGGATACGCAGTATTTT
TRBV4-3	TRBJ1-5	NA	TRBD1	CASSQGQDDYQPQHF	TGCGCCAGCAGCCAGGGACAGGATGACTATCAGCCCCAGCATTTT
TRBV18	TRBJ2-2	NA	TRBD1	CASCKDRSTGELFF	TGTGCCAGCTGCAAGGACAGGAGCACCGGGGAGCTGTTTTTT
TRBV10-3	TRBJ2-5	once	TRBD2	CAISGSGGASETQYF	TGTGCCATCAGTGGTAGCGGGGGGGCCAGTGAGACCCAGTACTTC
TRBV28	TRBJ1-2	NA	NA	CASSLVRGAGGYTF	TGTGCCAGCAGTTTAGTCCGCGGGGCGGGAGGCTACACCTTC
TRBV6-4	TRBJ2-2	NA	NA	CASSDTGTGELFF	TGTGCCAGCAGTGACACCGGCACCGGGGAGCTGTTTTTT
TRBV27	TRBJ1-6	few	TRBD1	CASSWGQGASPLHF	TGTGCCAGCAGCTGGGGACAGGGGGCTTCACCCCTCCACTTT
TRBV7-2	TRBJ1-1	NA	NA	CASTTQLGGNTEAFF	TGTGCCAGCACGACCCAACTGGGGGGGAACACTGAAGCTTTCTTT
TRBV6-5	TRBJ2-2	NA	NA	CASSLPGVPGELFF	TGTGCCAGCAGTCTTCCAGGGGTGCCCGGGGAGCTGTTTTTT
TRBV2	TRBJ1-2	NA	TRBD1	CASNRDSRYGYTF	TGTGCCAGCAACCGGGACAGCCGCTATGGCTACACCTTC
TRBV7-9	TRBJ2-1	NA	TRBD2	CASRQRTSGGYNEQFF	TGTGCCAGCAGACAAAGGACTAGCGGGGGTTACAATGAGCAGTTCTTC
TRBV5-5	TRBJ1-5	NA	TRBD1	CASSATKTGFYSNQPQHF	TGTGCCAGCAGCGCCACTAAGACAGGGTTCTATAGCAATCAGCCCCAGCATTTT
TRBV9	TRBJ2-5	NA	TRBD2	CASSVDPDTRDYPQETQYF	TGTGCCAGCAGCGTAGATCCAGACACGCGGGACTACCCCCAAGAGACCCAGTACTTC
TRBV7-9	TRBJ2-3	NA	NA	CASSLGGGRGAQYF	TGTGCCAGCAGCTTAGGGGGGGGGCGAGGGGCGCAGTATTTT
TRBV5-8	TRBJ1-2	NA	NA	CASRVRGWYGYTF	TGTGCCAGCAGGGTCAGGGGTTGGTATGGCTACACCTTC
TRBV7-2	TRBJ2-7	once	NA	CASSLEFTYEQYF	TGTGCCAGCAGCTTAGAATTTACCTACGAGCAGTACTTC
TRBV5-1	TRBJ2-2	NA	NA	CASSSQGIPGGELFF	TGCGCCAGCAGCTCACAGGGAATCCCCGGGGGGGAGCTGTTTTTT
TRBV27	TRBJ1-1	NA	TRBD1	CASHRDRGGMEAFF	TGTGCCAGTCATCGGGACAGGGGAGGGATGGAAGCTTTCTTT
TRBV28	TRBJ2-7	NA	TRBD1	CASRGTDMSYEQYF	TGTGCCAGCAGGGGGACAGATATGTCCTACGAGCAGTACTTC
TRBV2	TRBJ1-5	few	TRBD1	CASSRRQGTNQPQHF	TGTGCCAGCAGTCGAAGACAGGGCACTAATCAGCCCCAGCATTTT
TRBV5-6	TRBJ2-5	NA	TRBD2	CASSFLGLAGLKETQYF	TGTGCCAGCAGCTTTTTGGGACTAGCGGGGTTAAAAGAGACCCAGTACTTC
TRBV2	TRBJ2-5	NA	TRBD1	CASRPDRQETQYF	TGTGCCAGCAGACCGGACAGGCAAGAGACCCAGTACTTC
TRBV6-5	TRBJ2-3	NA	TRBD2	CASTERRGVTDTQYF	TGTGCCAGCACCGAACGGCGGGGGGTAACTGATACGCAGTATTTT
TRBV2	TRBJ2-3	NA	TRBD1	CASSEGQATDTQYF	TGTGCCAGCAGTGAGGGACAGGCCACAGATACGCAGTATTTT
TRBV28	TRBJ1-2	NA	NA	CASSPTGTGGRGYTF	TGTGCCAGCAGCCCTACCGGGACGGGGGGGAGGGGCTACACCTTC
TRBV27	TRBJ2-7	NA	TRBD1	CASSGQASSYEQYF	TGTGCCAGCTCGGGACAGGCTAGTTCCTACGAGCAGTACTTC
TRBV10-1	TRBJ2-7	NA	TRBD2	CASSEVASGGEQYF	TGCGCCAGCAGTGAGGTGGCTAGCGGGGGCGAGCAGTACTTC
TRBV6-1	TRBJ1-2	NA	TRBD1	CASSDITGTGYYGYTF	TGTGCCAGCAGTGACATCACCGGGACAGGGTACTATGGCTACACCTTC
TRBV7-2	TRBJ2-5	NA	TRBD2	CASSPSGRKTQYF	TGTGCCAGCAGCCCCAGCGGGAGGAAGACCCAGTACTTC
TRBV19	TRBJ1-1	NA	TRBD1	CASSSRDRGRWVNTEAFF	TGTGCCAGTAGTTCCCGGGACAGGGGGCGATGGGTGAACACTGAAGCTTTCTTT
TRBV28	TRBJ2-7	NA	NA	CASSLQGTYEQYF	TGTGCCAGCAGTTTACAGGGGACCTACGAGCAGTACTTC
TRBV29-1	TRBJ1-2	NA	NA	CSAGGDYGYTF	TGCAGCGCGGGAGGGGACTATGGCTACACCTTC
TRBV29-1	TRBJ2-1	NA	NA	CSVERGLSYNEQFF	TGCAGCGTTGAACGAGGTCTTTCCTACAATGAGCAGTTCTTC
TRBV11-3	TRBJ1-6	NA	NA	CASSFGAGLDSPLHF	TGTGCCAGCAGCTTTGGCGCGGGACTCGATTCACCCCTCCACTTT
TRBV18	TRBJ2-3	NA	TRBD1	CASSPPRGQGASTDTQYF	TGTGCCAGCTCACCGCCCCGAGGTCAGGGGGCGAGCACAGATACGCAGTATTTT
TRBV5-4	TRBJ1-2	NA	TRBD1	CASSLGPGGWYGYTF	TGTGCCAGCAGCTTGGGGCCAGGGGGCTGGTATGGCTACACCTTC
TRBV7-8	TRBJ1-1	NA	TRBD1	CASSFGTGPLNTEAFF	TGTGCCAGCAGCTTTGGGACAGGGCCTTTGAACACTGAAGCTTTCTTT
TRBV7-2	TRBJ1-5	NA	NA	CASTTQNQPQHF	TGTGCCAGCACCACTCAAAATCAGCCCCAGCATTTT
TRBV2	TRBJ2-7	NA	TRBD1	CASRGDRAYEQYF	TGTGCCAGCAGGGGGGACAGGGCCTACGAGCAGTACTTC
TRBV6-5	TRBJ1-5	NA	NA	CASSNRENQPQHF	TGTGCCAGCAGTAACCGGGAGAATCAGCCCCAGCATTTT
TRBV6-4	TRBJ1-5	NA	NA	CASSAADNQPQHF	TGTGCCAGCAGTGCGGCGGACAATCAGCCCCAGCATTTT